Sequencing of this TCR beta chain was carried out in a study of human T cells and chemical hapten exposure. Study at large: Mostly female, the patients presented with alopecia areata, totalis or universalis.

A single record per CDR3 protein comes from TCRdb applying MiXCR to the RACE reads. The repertoire holds about 84,000 distinct CDR3 sequences, with 10% as singletons. Regarding time point: patch test 2, 6 weeks after DPC sensitization. The treatment: therapeutic diphenylcyclopropenone sensitization with weekly scalp DPC. The sample holds many counts of this clonotype. V was trimmed by 5 bases and J by 3 bases, leaving 22 bases between them. The CDR3 totals 17 residues. Germline CDR1 reads MNHEY; CDR2 reads SVGAGI. Specimen: whole blood, collected in connection with sensitization to the hapten diphenylcyclopropenone (DPC). The sequence came from a woman aged 25 to 39 with alopecia areata. Some clones in this sample may be carry-over from other donors' samples. The chain is built from TRBV6-5 and TRBJ1-2; TRBD1 is a possible D gene (5 bases). The CDR3 here is CASSRASGFRNDYGYTF. The CDR3 nucleotides are TGTGCCAGCAGTCGCGCCTCAGGGTTTAGGAACGACTATGGCTACACCTTC.